This is a list of T cell receptor beta chains from one sample in a study of cytomegalovirus exposure and HLA in healthy donors. Using immunoSEQ multiplex PCR, the repertoire was profiled, and TCRdb retains in-frame clones only, with some absent. The sample carries 200,000 to 250,000 clones, around nine tenths recorded once. Sequenced sample: PBMCs. The receptors come from a woman between 18 and 30 years old in good health and CMV-seropositive. Both conserved end residues are part of each CDR3.

j_call | v_call | cdr3_aa
TRBJ2-3 | TRBV10-2 | CASGTSGRLDTQYF
TRBJ1-1 | TRBV28 | CASSFPVNTEAFF
TRBJ1-2 | TRBV5-1 | CASSLVAGYDYGYTF
TRBJ2-1 | TRBV30 | CAWRGGRPREQFF
TRBJ1-1 | TRBV6-6 | CASTLEEGDTEAFF
TRBJ1-1 | TRBV27 | CASGHSGRVDTEAFF
TRBJ1-1 | TRBV28 | CASSSRQALEAEAFF
TRBJ1-5 | TRBV7-9 | CASSLNPLQPQHF
TRBJ1-1 | TRBV6-5 | CASRFPLLNTEAFF
TRBJ1-2 | TRBV6-6 | CASSSDSIYGYTF
TRBJ1-4 | TRBV29-1 | CSAAGFSTNEKLFF
TRBJ2-7 | TRBV19 | CASAAGTGGGYEQYF
TRBJ2-1 | TRBV11-2 | CASSLTNSEQFF
TRBJ2-1 | TRBV9 | CASSLGGGSGSYNEQFF
TRBJ2-2 | TRBV18 | CASSSREGAGELFF
TRBJ2-6 | TRBV7-9 | CASSITGAGANVLTF
TRBJ2-1 | TRBV7-2 | CASSSPLGLDNEQFF
TRBJ1-4 | TRBV28 | CASSPRDTNEKLFF
TRBJ1-4 | TRBV2 | CASRDRVGLEKLFF
TRBJ2-5 | TRBV9 | CASSYGTEQETQYF
TRBJ2-1 | TRBV14 | CASSQASSAGRYNEQFF
TRBJ2-3 | TRBV5-1 | CASSLAVAGNTDTQYF
TRBJ2-7 | TRBV4-1 | CASSQVEKSGEQYF
TRBJ1-1 | TRBV7-9 | CASSNAGGTMNTEAFF
TRBJ1-3 | TRBV28 | CASREGRVVTGNTIYF
TRBJ1-1 | TRBV30 | CAWSASHRGGNTEAFF
TRBJ2-7 | TRBV27 | CASSFASGSSYEQYF
TRBJ1-2 | TRBV18 | CASSTRDRGDYGYTF
TRBJ2-2 | TRBV5-4 | CASSRDRANGGELFF
TRBJ2-1 | TRBV9 | CASSVAAGSYNEQFF
TRBJ2-1 | TRBV19 | CASSIGGRYNEQFF
TRBJ1-1 | TRBV6-1 | CASRSVGDLAFF
TRBJ2-1 | TRBV5-1 | CASSLMLREGRNEQFF
TRBJ1-1 | TRBV5-1 | CASSPSGTGGTEAFF
TRBJ1-2 | TRBV27 | CASTALSLANYGYTF
TRBJ2-2 | TRBV14 | CASSLVWEADRDTGELFF
TRBJ2-5 | TRBV4-1 | CASSQPSGTETQYF
TRBJ2-7 | TRBV4-1 | CASSQALAGAYEQYF
TRBJ1-2 | TRBV2 | CASRGDLTVTNYGYTF
TRBJ2-2 | TRBV4-1 | CASSQVIGRGTGELFF
TRBJ2-7 | TRBV29-1 | CSAAGTGNEQYF
TRBJ1-2 | TRBV5-1 | CASKAGDYGYTF
TRBJ2-1 | TRBV2 | CASSATGTVYNEQFF
TRBJ2-3 | TRBV7-3 | CASSLTTGSADTQYF
TRBJ2-7 | TRBV7-6 | CASSLAEDYEQYF
TRBJ1-5 | TRBV6-1 | CASSNPGQGSGAQHF
TRBJ2-6 | TRBV11-2 | CASSIQGALTNVLTF
TRBJ2-7 | TRBV4-1 | CASSQRGQGYEQYF
TRBJ2-3 | TRBV4-1 | CASSLLTSGTSTDTQYF
TRBJ2-1 | TRBV7-8 | CASSPRTSGRGRNEQFF
TRBJ1-5 | TRBV6-4 | CASRRALDNQPQHF
TRBJ1-1 | TRBV28 | CASSLYGRGTEAFF
TRBJ1-1 | TRBV13 | CASSLGGGFQEAFF
TRBJ1-3 | TRBV27 | CASRYLQGNTIYF
TRBJ2-1 | TRBV11-2 | CASSLGVTSGTNEQFF